This T cell receptor beta chain stems from a study of T cells in Graves' hyperthyroidism and ophthalmopathy. This clonotype was observed a handful of times. Its antigen is unidentified. CDR1 and CDR2 (germline): LGHDT, YNNKEL (reference sequence). CDR3 size: 13 residues. The ends were cut back, 0 bases at V and 9 bases at J, with 11 bases in the middle. Amplified TCR beta CDR3 regions came from RNA transcripts. Initially, a first-round RT-PCR of the TCR CDR3 employed the HTBI primer set. One entry per CDR3 protein, called by TCRdb with MiXCR from the multiplex PCR reads. This sample has about half a million distinct CDR3 sequences; more than 20% occur once, and the top ten carry around 27%. General observations from the study: Blood held most thyroid clonotypes expanded above 0.001 frequency.

The sequence was obtained from a man between 18 and 29 years old with Graves' hyperthyroidism. The chain combines TRBV3-1 with TRBJ1-2; D uncertain. The sequencing input was blood. The CDR3 sequence is CASSQDWIPSYTF. CDR3 DNA sequence: TGTGCCAGCAGCCAAGATTGGATACCAAGCTACACCTTC.